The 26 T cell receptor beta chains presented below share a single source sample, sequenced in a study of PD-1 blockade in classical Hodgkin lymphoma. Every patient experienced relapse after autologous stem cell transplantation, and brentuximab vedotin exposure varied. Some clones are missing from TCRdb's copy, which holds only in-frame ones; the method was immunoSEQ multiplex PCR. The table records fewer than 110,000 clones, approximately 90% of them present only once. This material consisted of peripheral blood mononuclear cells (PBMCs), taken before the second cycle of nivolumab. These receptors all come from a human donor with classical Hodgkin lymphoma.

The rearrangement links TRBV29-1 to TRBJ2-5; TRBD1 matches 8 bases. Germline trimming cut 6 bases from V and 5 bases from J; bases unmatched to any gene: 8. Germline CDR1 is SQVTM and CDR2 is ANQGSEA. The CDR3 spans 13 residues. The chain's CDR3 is CSVASGGAETQYF. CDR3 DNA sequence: TGCAGCGTAGCGTCAGGGGGCGCGGAGACCCAGTACTTC. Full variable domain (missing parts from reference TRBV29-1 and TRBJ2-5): SAVISQKPSRDICQRGTSLTIQCQVDSQVTMMFWYRQQPGQSLTLIATANQGSEATYESGFVIDKFPISRPNLTFSTLTVSNMSPEDSSIYLCSVASGGAETQYFGPGTRLLVL.

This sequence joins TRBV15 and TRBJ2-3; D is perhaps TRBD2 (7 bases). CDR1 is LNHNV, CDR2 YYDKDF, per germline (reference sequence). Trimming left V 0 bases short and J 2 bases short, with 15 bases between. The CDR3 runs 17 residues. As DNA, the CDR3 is TGTGCCACCAGCAGAGATGGGGGCGGGGGCCCCACAGATACGCAGTATTTT. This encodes CATSRDGGGGPTDTQYF.

In DNA, the CDR3 is TGTGCCAGCAGCCCCTTCTTCTCATCAGGGATGGGAACGGGAGAGACCCAGTACTTC. Its translation: CASSPFFSSGMGTGETQYF. V is TRBV28 and J is TRBJ2-5; maybe TRBD1 (5 bases). V was pared by 6 bases and J by 4 bases, with 30 bases between. The germline CDR1 and CDR2 sequences are MDHEN and SYDVKM. CDR3 length: 19 amino acids.

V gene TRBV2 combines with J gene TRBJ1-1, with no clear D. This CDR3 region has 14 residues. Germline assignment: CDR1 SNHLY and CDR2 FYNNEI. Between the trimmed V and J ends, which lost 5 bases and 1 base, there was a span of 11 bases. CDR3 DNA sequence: TGTGCCAGCAGTTATTTCTTAACGAACACTGAAGCTTTCTTT. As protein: CASSYFLTNTEAFF.

The CDR3 nucleotides are TGTGCCAGTAGTATCAGGGTACGGGACACCGGGGAGCTGTTTTTT. Its translation is CASSIRVRDTGELFF. This chain joins TRBV19 and TRBJ2-2, with D maybe TRBD1 (5 bases). CDR1 is LNHDA, CDR2 SQIVND, per germline (reference sequence). The ends were cut back, 3 bases at V and 3 bases at J, with 11 bases in the middle. CDR3 length equals 15 residues.

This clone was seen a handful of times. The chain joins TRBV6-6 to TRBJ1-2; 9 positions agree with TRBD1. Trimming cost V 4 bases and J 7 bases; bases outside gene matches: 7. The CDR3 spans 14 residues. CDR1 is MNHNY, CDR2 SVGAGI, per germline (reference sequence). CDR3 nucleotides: TGTGCCAGCAGTTCCCTACAGGGGGCGGCTGGCTACACCTTC. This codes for CASSSLQGAAGYTF.

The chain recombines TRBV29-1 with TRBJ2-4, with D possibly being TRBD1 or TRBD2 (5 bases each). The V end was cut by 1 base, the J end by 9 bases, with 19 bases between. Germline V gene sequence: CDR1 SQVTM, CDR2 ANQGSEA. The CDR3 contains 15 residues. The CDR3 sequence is CSVEGIRDQPTIQYF. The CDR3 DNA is TGCAGCGTTGAAGGCATTCGGGACCAACCAACCATTCAGTACTTC.

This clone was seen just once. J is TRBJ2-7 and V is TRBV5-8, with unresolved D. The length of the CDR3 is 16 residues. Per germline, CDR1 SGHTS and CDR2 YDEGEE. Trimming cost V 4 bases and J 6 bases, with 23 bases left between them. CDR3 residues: CASSPRVGPQWGEQYF. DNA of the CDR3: TGTGCCAGCAGCCCAAGGGTCGGGCCCCAATGGGGCGAGCAGTACTTC.

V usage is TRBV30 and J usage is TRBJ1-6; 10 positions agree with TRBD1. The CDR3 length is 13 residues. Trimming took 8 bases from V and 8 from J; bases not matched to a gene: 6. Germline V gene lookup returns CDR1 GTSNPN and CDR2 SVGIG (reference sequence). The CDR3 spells CAGKGTGDSPLHF. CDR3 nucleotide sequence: TGTGCCGGAAAGGGGACAGGGGATTCACCCCTCCACTTT. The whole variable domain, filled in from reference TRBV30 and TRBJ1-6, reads SQTIHQWPATLVQPVGSPLSLECTVEGTSNPNLYWYRQAAGRGLQLLFYSVGIGQISSEVPQNLSASRPQDRQFILSSKKLLLSDSGFYLCAGKGTGDSPLHFGNGTRLTVT.

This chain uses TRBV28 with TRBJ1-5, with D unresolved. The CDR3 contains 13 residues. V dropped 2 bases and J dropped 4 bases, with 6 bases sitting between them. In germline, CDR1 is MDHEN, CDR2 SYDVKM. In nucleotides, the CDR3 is TGTGCCAGCAGTTTAGTGAGGAATCAGCCCCAGCATTTT. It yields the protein CASSLVRNQPQHF. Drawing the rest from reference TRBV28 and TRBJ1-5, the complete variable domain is DVKVTQSSRYLVKRTGEKVFLECVQDMDHENMFWYRQDPGLGLRLIYFSYDVKMKEKGDIPEGYSVSREKKERFSLILESASTNQTSMYLCASSLVRNQPQHFGDGTRLSIL.

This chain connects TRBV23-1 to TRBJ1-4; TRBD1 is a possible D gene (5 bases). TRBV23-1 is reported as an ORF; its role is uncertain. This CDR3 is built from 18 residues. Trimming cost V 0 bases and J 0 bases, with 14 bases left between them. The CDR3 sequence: CASSQSWGGPATNEKLFF. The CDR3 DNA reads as TGCGCCAGCAGTCAATCCTGGGGGGGTCCTGCAACTAATGAAAAACTGTTTTTT.

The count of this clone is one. The CDR3 DNA reads TGTGCCAGCAGTTTCTCGGACAGGTTAAGTTCAGATACGCAGTATTTT. This translates into CASSFSDRLSSDTQYF. The chain is built from TRBV27 and TRBJ2-3; 7 bases match TRBD1. This CDR3 is built from 16 residues. With 3 bases clipped from V and 4 bases from J, the junction kept 10 bases outside the gene matches. Germline V gene data show CDR1 as MNHEY and CDR2 as SMNVEV (reference sequence).

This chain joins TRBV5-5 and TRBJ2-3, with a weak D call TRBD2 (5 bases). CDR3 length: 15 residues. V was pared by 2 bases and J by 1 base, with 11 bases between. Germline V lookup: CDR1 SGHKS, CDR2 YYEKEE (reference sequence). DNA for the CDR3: TGTGCCAGCAGCTTTACCGGGATCGGCACAGATACGCAGTATTTT. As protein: CASSFTGIGTDTQYF.

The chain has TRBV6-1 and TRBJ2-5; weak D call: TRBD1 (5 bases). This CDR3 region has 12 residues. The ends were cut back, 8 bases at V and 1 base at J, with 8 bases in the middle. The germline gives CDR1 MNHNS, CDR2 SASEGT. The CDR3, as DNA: TGTGCCAGCGGAAGGGGCCAAGAGACCCAGTACTTC. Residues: CASGRGQETQYF.

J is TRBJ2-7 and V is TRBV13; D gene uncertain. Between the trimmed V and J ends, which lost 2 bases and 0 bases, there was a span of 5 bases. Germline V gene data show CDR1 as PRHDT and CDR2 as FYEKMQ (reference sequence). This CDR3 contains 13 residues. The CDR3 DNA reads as TGTGCCAGCAGCTTAATGAGCTCCTACGAGCAGTACTTC. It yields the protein CASSLMSSYEQYF. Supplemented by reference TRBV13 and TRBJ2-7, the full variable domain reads AAGVIQSPRHLIKEKRETATLKCYPIPRHDTVYWYQQGPGQDPQFLISFYEKMQSDKGSIPDRFSAQQFSDYHSELNMSSLELGDSALYFCASSLMSSYEQYFGPGTRLTVT.

For the CDR3, the DNA is TGTGCCAGCAGCTCAGGGTTTGAGACCGGGGAGCTGTTTTTT. It codes for CASSSGFETGELFF. J is TRBJ2-2 and V is TRBV7-9, with D possibly TRBD1 on 5 matching bases. CDR1 and CDR2 from the germline V gene are SEHNR and FQNEAQ (reference sequence). The CDR3 is 14 amino acids. Trimming removed 4 bases at V and 5 bases at J, with 11 bases between.

The CDR3 DNA is TGCACCCTCGGGGGGGCAAATGAGCAGTTCTTC. Amino acid sequence: CTLGGANEQFF. V and J are TRBV20-1 and TRBJ2-1; 8 positions match TRBD2. The CDR3 length is 11 residues. Germline CDR1 and CDR2: DFQATT and SNEGSKA (reference sequence).

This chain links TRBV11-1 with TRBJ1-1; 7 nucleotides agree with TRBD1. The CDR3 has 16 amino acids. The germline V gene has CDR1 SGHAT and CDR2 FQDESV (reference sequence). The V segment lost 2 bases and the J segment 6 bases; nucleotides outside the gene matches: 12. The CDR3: CASSLIVPAGQSEAFF. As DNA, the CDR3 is TGTGCCAGCAGCTTAATCGTTCCGGCGGGACAGTCTGAAGCTTTCTTT.

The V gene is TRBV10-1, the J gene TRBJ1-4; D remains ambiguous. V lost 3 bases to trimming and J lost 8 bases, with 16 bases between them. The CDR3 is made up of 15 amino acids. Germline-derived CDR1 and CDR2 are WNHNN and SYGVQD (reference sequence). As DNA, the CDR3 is TGCGCCAGCAGTGATTCTAGAACGGGAGGCGAAAAACTGTTTTTT. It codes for CASSDSRTGGEKLFF.

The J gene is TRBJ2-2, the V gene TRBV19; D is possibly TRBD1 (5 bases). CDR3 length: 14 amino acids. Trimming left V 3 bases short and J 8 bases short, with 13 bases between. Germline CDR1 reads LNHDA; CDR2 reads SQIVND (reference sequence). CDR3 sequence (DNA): TGTGCCAGTAGTATCACGGACACTTCTGGGGAGCTGTTTTTT. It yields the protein CASSITDTSGELFF.

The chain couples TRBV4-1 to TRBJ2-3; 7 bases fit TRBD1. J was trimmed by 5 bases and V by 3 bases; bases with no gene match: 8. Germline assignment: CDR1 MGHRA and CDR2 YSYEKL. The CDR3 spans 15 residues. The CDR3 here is CASSQGQLGLDTQYF. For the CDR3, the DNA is TGCGCCAGCAGCCAGGGACAGCTGGGTCTAGATACGCAGTATTTT.

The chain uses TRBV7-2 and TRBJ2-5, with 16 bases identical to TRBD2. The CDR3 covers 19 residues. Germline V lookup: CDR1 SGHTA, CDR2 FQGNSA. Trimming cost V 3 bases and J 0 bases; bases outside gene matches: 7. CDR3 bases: TGTGCCAGCAGCTTGGGGACTAGCGGGGGGGCCTTGTACCAAGAGACCCAGTACTTC. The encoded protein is CASSLGTSGGALYQETQYF.

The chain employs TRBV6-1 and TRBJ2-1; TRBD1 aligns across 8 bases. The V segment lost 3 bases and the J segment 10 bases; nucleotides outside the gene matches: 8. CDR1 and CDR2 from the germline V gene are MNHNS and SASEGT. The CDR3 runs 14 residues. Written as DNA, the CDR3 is TGTGCCAGCAGTGAGCGCCAGGGGGCAGGGGAGCAGTTCTTC. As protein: CASSERQGAGEQFF.

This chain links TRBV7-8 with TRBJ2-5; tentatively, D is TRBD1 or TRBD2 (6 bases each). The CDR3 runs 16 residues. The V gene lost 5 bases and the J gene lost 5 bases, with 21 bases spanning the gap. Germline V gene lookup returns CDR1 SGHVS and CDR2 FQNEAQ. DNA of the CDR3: TGTGCCAGCAGCCGTGGCGGAGGGGGGATCGGGGAGACCCAGTACTTC. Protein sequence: CASSRGGGGIGETQYF. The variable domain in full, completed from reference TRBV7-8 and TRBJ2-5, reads GAGVSQSPRYKVAKRGQDVALRCDPISGHVSLFWYQQALGQGPEFLTYFQNEAQLDKSGLPSDRFFAERPEGSVSTLKIQRTQQEDSAVYLCASSRGGGGIGETQYFGPGTRLLVL.

The CDR3 spells CASSQDPPGTSRAYNEQFF. The CDR3 bases are TGTGCCAGCAGCCAAGACCCCCCCGGGACTAGCAGAGCCTACAATGAGCAGTTCTTC. V gene TRBV4-2 combines with J gene TRBJ2-1; 9 bases agree with TRBD2. The CDR3 runs to 19 residues. Trimming at V came to 0 bases and at J to 2 bases, leaving 11 bases not matched to a gene. Per the germline V gene, CDR1 is LGHNA and CDR2 is YNFKEQ.

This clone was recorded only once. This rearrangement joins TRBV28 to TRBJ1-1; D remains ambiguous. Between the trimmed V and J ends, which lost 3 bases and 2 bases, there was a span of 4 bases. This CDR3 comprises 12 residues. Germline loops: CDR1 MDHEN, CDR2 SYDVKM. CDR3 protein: CASSFPNTEAFF. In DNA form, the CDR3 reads TGTGCCAGCAGTTTCCCCAACACTGAAGCTTTCTTT.